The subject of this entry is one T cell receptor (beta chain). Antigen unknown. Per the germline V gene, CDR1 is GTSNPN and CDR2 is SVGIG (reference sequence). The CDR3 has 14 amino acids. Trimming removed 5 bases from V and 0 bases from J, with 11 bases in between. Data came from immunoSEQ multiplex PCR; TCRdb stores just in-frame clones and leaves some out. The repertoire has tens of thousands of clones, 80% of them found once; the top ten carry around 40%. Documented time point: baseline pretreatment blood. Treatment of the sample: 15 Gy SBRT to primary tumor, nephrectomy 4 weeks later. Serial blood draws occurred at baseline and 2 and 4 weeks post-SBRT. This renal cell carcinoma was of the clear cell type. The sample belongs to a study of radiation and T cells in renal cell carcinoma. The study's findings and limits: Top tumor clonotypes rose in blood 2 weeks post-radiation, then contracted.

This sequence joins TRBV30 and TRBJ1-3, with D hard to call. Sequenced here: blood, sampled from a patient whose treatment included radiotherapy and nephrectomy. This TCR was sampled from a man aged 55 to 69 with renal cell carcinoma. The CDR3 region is CAWVGPDSGNTIYF. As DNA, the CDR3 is TGTGCCTGGGTAGGGCCAGACTCTGGAAACACCATATATTTT.